Each of the 22 T cell receptor beta chains below was sequenced from the same sample in a study of blood T cell repertoires in COVID-19. Using immunoSEQ multiplex PCR, the repertoire was profiled, and TCRdb retains in-frame clones only, with some absent. The sample holds around 230,000 clones; around 90% are singletons and the top ten take about 7%. Sequencing used peripheral blood. These receptors all come from a man aged 55 to 69 who had recovered from COVID-19.

A few counts support this clone. The chain employs TRBV5-5 and TRBJ1-5; 7 bases match TRBD1. V lost 4 bases to trimming and J lost 4 bases; unmatched junction nucleotides: 5. Germline lookup yields CDR1 SGHKS and CDR2 YYEKEE (reference sequence). This CDR3 comprises 14 residues. The chain's CDR3 is CASSQGTANQPQHF. In DNA form, the CDR3 reads TGTGCCAGCAGCCAGGGGACAGCAAATCAGCCCCAGCATTTT.

The rearrangement joins TRBV7-9 to TRBJ1-1; D call uncertain. This CDR3 region has 13 residues. Trimming took off 6 bases at V and 1 base at J, with 9 bases between the two ends. CDR1 and CDR2 (germline): SEHNR, FQNEAQ (reference sequence). CDR3 in amino acids: CASSLQENTEAFF. The CDR3 DNA is TGTGCCAGCAGTCTCCAGGAGAACACTGAAGCTTTCTTT.

The rearrangement links TRBV21-1 to TRBJ2-7; the DNA was not compared with TRBD2, the D call given in the table. TRBV21-1 is flagged as a pseudogene. The CDR3 has 15 residues. The CDR3 sequence: CASSKRVSPPGEQYF. The CDR3, as DNA: TGTGCCAGCAGCAAAAGGGTCTCCCCGCCGGGAGAGCAGTACTTC.

This chain joins TRBV28 and TRBJ1-5; 8 nucleotides line up with TRBD1. This CDR3 comprises 16 residues. Germline V CDR1 and CDR2: MDHEN, SYDVKM. J lost 7 bases, V lost 8 bases, and 16 bases had no gene match. CDR3: CASWWTGSSAGQPQHF. The CDR3 coding sequence is TGTGCCAGCTGGTGGACAGGGTCGTCAGCAGGACAGCCCCAGCATTTT.

V and J are TRBV7-9 and TRBJ2-5; no firm D call. Germline loops: CDR1 SEHNR, CDR2 FQNEAQ (reference sequence). V dropped 7 bases and J dropped 2 bases, with 14 bases sitting between them. The CDR3 has 14 residues. The CDR3, as DNA: TGTGCCAGCACCTCTATAAACAGTCAAGAGACCCAGTACTTC. Translated: CASTSINSQETQYF.

The chain employs TRBV18 and TRBJ2-7; a weak D match, TRBD2 (5 bases). Looked up from germline, CDR1 is KGHSH and CDR2 is LQKENI. The V gene lost 4 bases and the J gene lost 2 bases, with 18 bases spanning the gap. This CDR3 has 16 residues. The CDR3: CASSRSERAPTYEQYF. DNA of the CDR3: TGTGCCAGCTCACGCAGCGAGAGGGCCCCGACCTACGAGCAGTACTTC.

This chain connects TRBV6-5 to TRBJ2-7; D gene uncertain. Trimming took off 6 bases at V and 3 bases at J, with 9 bases between the two ends. The germline CDR1 and CDR2 sequences are MNHEY and SVGAGI. CDR3 length: 12 residues. The CDR3 here is CASRSQVYEQYV. The CDR3 DNA reads TGTGCCAGCAGGTCACAAGTCTACGAGCAGTACGTC.

The DNA of the CDR3 is TGTGCCAGCAGCCCCGCGGGCGGAGATACGCAGTATTTT. Translating it yields CASSPAGGDTQYF. The chain employs TRBV11-2 and TRBJ2-3; possibly TRBD2 for D (5 bases). There are 13 residues in the CDR3. Germline V gives CDR1 SGHAT, CDR2 FQNNGV. The ends were cut back, 5 bases at V and 5 bases at J, with 11 bases in the middle.

The chain couples TRBV30 to TRBJ1-6; 7 nucleotides match TRBD1. V lost 1 base and J lost 10; bases outside the gene matches: 10. The germline V gene encodes CDR1 GTSNPN and CDR2 SVGIG (reference sequence). The CDR3 runs to 15 residues. This CDR3 is CAWSALQGWRSPLHF. In DNA form, the CDR3 reads TGTGCCTGGAGTGCTCTACAGGGGTGGCGGTCACCCCTCCACTTT.

J is TRBJ2-4 and V is TRBV14; perhaps TRBD2 as D (6 bases). Deletions cut 2 bases from V and 7 bases from J, with 12 bases between. The CDR3 consists of 14 residues. CDR1 is SGHDN, CDR2 FVKESK, per germline. The CDR3 DNA reads TGTGCCAGCAGCCAAATGGGGGGTTTGAACATTCAGTACTTC. Amino acids: CASSQMGGLNIQYF.

This chain joins TRBV6-5 and TRBJ2-7; 10 bases agree with TRBD2. CDR1 MNHEY and CDR2 SVGAGI come from the germline V gene. V shed 5 bases, J shed 5 bases, and the junction held 9 bases outside the gene matches. This CDR3 is built from 15 residues. The CDR3 here is CASSHTGLAQDEQYV. DNA for the CDR3: TGTGCCAGCAGTCACACGGGACTAGCGCAGGACGAGCAGTACGTC.

The J gene is TRBJ2-3, the V gene TRBV12-2; the DNA was not compared with TRBD2, the D call given in the table. TRBV12-2 is listed as a pseudogene. The CDR3 loop spans 17 amino acids. The CDR3 loop reads CASRLYPMAGDADTQYF. CDR3 coding DNA: TGTGCAAGTCGCCTCTATCCCATGGCGGGGGACGCAGATACGCAGTATTTT.

The chain links TRBV18 to TRBJ2-7; maybe TRBD1 (5 bases). The CDR3 is 13 residues long. The germline V gene encodes CDR1 KGHSH and CDR2 LQKENI. V lost 2 bases and J lost 4, with 9 bases in between. The CDR3 nucleotides read TGTGCCAGCTCACCAGACAGCAGATACGAGCAGTACTTC. Amino acids: CASSPDSRYEQYF.

About this clone itself: Other DNA sequences of this sample code for an identical CDR3. This chain links TRBV5-1 with TRBJ2-1; 8 nucleotides match TRBD1. There are 15 residues in the CDR3. After removal of 1 base from V and 3 bases from J, the junction contained 3 bases not matched to a gene. In germline, CDR1 is SGHRS, CDR2 YFSETQ. The CDR3 loop is CASSLLGTGYNEQFF. CDR3 in DNA: TGCGCCAGCAGCTTGCTCGGGACAGGCTACAATGAGCAGTTCTTC.

The CDR3 reads CASGFTTGLHSNQPQHF. The CDR3 nucleotides read TGTGCTAGTGGTTTTACGACAGGGCTACATAGCAATCAGCCCCAGCATTTT. The J gene is TRBJ1-5, the V gene TRBV12-5, with 7 bases identical to TRBD1. The CDR3 length is 17 residues. Germline loops: CDR1 LGHNT, CDR2 FRNRAP. The V segment lost 3 bases and the J segment 0 bases; nucleotides outside the gene matches: 8.

This sequence joins TRBV10-3 and TRBJ1-3; D is unresolved. Per the germline V gene, CDR1 is ENHRY and CDR2 is SYGVKD. The length of the CDR3 is 14 residues. V lost 4 bases and J 0 bases, leaving 7 bases between the germline ends. The CDR3 region has the DNA TGTGCCATCAGTGTGGAGAGCTCTGGAAACACCATATATTTT. It codes for CAISVESSGNTIYF.

The chain couples TRBV5-1 to TRBJ2-2, with 8 bases identical to TRBD2. CDR1 is SGHRS, CDR2 YFSETQ, per germline. The junction had 3 bases not matched to a gene; V was cut back by 4 bases and J by 1 base. The CDR3 has 15 residues. For the CDR3, the DNA is TGCGCCAGCAGCCCGGGGGGGAAGAACACCGGGGAGCTGTTTTTT. Its protein product is CASSPGGKNTGELFF. Together with reference TRBV5-1 and TRBJ2-2, the CDR3 gives the full variable domain: KAGVTQTPRYLIKTRGQQVTLSCSPISGHRSVSWYQQTPGQGLQFLFEYFSETQRNKGNFPGRFSGRQFSNSRSEMNVSTLELGDSALYLCASSPGGKNTGELFFGEGSRLTVL.

The chain carries TRBV12-5 and TRBJ2-2; 10 bases map to TRBD2. CDR1 is LGHNT, CDR2 FRNRAP, per germline. There are 18 residues in the CDR3. V dropped 5 bases and J dropped 8; count of bases not matched to a gene: 17. CDR3 amino acids: CASGPYGLAVLLKGELFF. CDR3 coding DNA: TGTGCTAGTGGTCCATACGGACTAGCGGTCCTACTAAAGGGGGAGCTGTTTTTT.

The V gene is TRBV5-5, the J gene TRBJ2-1; TRBD1 agrees at 8 bases. The CDR3 totals 15 residues. V trimming: 4 bases; J trimming: 8 bases; junction bases outside the gene matches: 11. Germline lookup yields CDR1 SGHKS and CDR2 YYEKEE (reference sequence). The CDR3 spells CASSAGTGAQDEQFF. CDR3 nucleotides: TGTGCCAGCAGCGCCGGGACAGGCGCGCAGGATGAGCAGTTCTTC.

The V and J genes are TRBV6-1 and TRBJ1-1; D remains unclear. This CDR3 spans 15 amino acids. CDR1 and CDR2 from the germline V gene are MNHNS and SASEGT. V was trimmed by 1 base and J by 4 bases, leaving 13 bases between them. The CDR3 DNA sequence: TGTGCCAGCAGTGAAGGGAGTTTCGTAGGCACTGAAGCTTTCTTT. Amino acid sequence: CASSEGSFVGTEAFF.

V is TRBV29-1 and J is TRBJ1-2, with 11 bases fitting TRBD1. Trimming removed 8 bases from V and 4 bases from J; junction bases left unmatched: 6. The CDR3 has 13 amino acids. Germline CDR1 reads SQVTM; CDR2 reads ANQGSEA. The CDR3 DNA sequence: TGCAGCTTTGGACAGGGGGCTCGCTATGGCTACACCTTC. The encoded protein is CSFGQGARYGYTF.

The chain carries TRBV18 and TRBJ2-7; possible D gene TRBD2, 5 bases. Germline V gives CDR1 KGHSH, CDR2 LQKENI. Trimming took 2 bases from V and 7 from J, leaving 15 bases between them. The CDR3 is made up of 14 amino acids. CDR3 nucleotides: TGTGCCAGCTCACCAAGGAGAGGGCAAGGGGAGCAGTACTTC. It yields the protein CASSPRRGQGEQYF.